Below, one T cell receptor (beta chain) is given with its context. What it binds is unknown. These data come from a study of T cell responses to AZD1222 COVID-19 vaccine. General study points: Spike regions recognized by vaccine-associated CD4 TCRs spanned the protein, led by 160-218 and 743-854. With two AZD1222 doses given, Spike-specific TCR breadth and depth both rose. Every sample of the repertoires postdated the peak T cell response.

Trimming removed 2 bases from V and 0 bases from J, with 8 bases in between. CDR3 length: 15 residues. Germline loops: CDR1 MDHEN, CDR2 SYDVKM. Data came from immunoSEQ multiplex PCR; TCRdb stores just in-frame clones and leaves some out. The repertoire has roughly 80,000 clones, 91% of them found once; the top ten carry around 8%. V and J are TRBV28 and TRBJ1-3, with unresolved D. The receptor's source is an adult who received the AZD1222 COVID-19 vaccine. This material consisted of peripheral blood, taken 28 days after the second AZD1222 dose. The CDR3 region is CASSLDRRSGNTIYF. Here the CDR3 DNA reads TGTGCCAGCAGTTTAGACCGACGCTCTGGAAACACCATATATTTT.